The 5 T cell receptor beta chains reported below all come from one sample, sequenced in a study of CD8 T cells in ankylosing spondylitis. Each CDR3 protein is one row after TCRdb ran MiXCR on the 5' RACE reads. The sample has under 35,000 distinct CDR3 sequences, roughly 6.8% seen once. Source material: blood, either unsorted or a sorted T cell fraction (not recorded which). The receptor source for this set is a male donor with ankylosing spondylitis or in good health (not recorded which).

This clonotype was detected many times. V and J are TRBV20-1 and TRBJ2-7; either TRBD1 or TRBD2 may supply D (5 bases each). Per the germline V gene, CDR1 is DFQATT and CDR2 is SNEGSKA (reference sequence). V lost 3 bases, J lost 5 bases, and 11 bases lay in between. This CDR3 is 12 amino acids long. The CDR3 sequence: CSASRQGDEQYF. Written as DNA, the CDR3 is TGCAGTGCTAGCAGGCAGGGAGACGAGCAGTACTTC.

This clonotype appeared many times. This chain links TRBV24-1 with TRBJ2-1; 12 bases are shared with TRBD2. CDR3 length equals 16 residues. The J segment lost 6 bases and the V segment lost 2 bases, leaving 4 bases of the junction unmatched. The germline V gene encodes CDR1 KGHDR and CDR2 SFDVKD. CDR3 residues: CATSDSLAGGSNEQFF. In DNA, the CDR3 is TGTGCCACCAGTGATTCCCTAGCGGGAGGGAGCAATGAGCAGTTCTTC.

This clonotype was observed many times. The chain has TRBV12-3 or TRBV12-4 and TRBJ2-5, with 9 bases identical to TRBD2. This CDR3 contains 17 residues. The V and J ends lost 7 bases and 4 bases, in that order; junction bases with no gene match: 16. CDR3 loop: CASTPEGAGGPIETQYF. The CDR3, as DNA: TGTGCCAGCACCCCCGAAGGGGCGGGAGGGCCTATAGAGACCCAGTACTTC.

This clonotype was observed at least ten times. The chain has TRBV7-6 and TRBJ2-7, with 7 bases matching TRBD2. Germline V gene sequence: CDR1 SGHVS, CDR2 FNYEAQ. V dropped 5 bases and J dropped 3; count of bases not matched to a gene: 16. This CDR3 contains 17 residues. The CDR3 DNA sequence: TGTGCCAGCAGCCCCCTAGTCTGGCGGGGGAGCGGCTACGAGCAGTACTTC. This sequence encodes CASSPLVWRGSGYEQYF.

This clonotype was seen many times. The chain is built from TRBV20-1 and TRBJ2-1, with D perhaps given as TRBD1 or TRBD2 (5 bases each). Trimming shortened V by 6 bases and J by 0 bases, and 12 bases separated the two germline ends. This CDR3 comprises 14 residues. Per the germline V gene, CDR1 is DFQATT and CDR2 is SNEGSKA (reference sequence). The CDR3 region is CSARDQSSYNEQFF. CDR3 DNA: TGCAGTGCCCGGGACCAGAGCTCCTACAATGAGCAGTTCTTC.